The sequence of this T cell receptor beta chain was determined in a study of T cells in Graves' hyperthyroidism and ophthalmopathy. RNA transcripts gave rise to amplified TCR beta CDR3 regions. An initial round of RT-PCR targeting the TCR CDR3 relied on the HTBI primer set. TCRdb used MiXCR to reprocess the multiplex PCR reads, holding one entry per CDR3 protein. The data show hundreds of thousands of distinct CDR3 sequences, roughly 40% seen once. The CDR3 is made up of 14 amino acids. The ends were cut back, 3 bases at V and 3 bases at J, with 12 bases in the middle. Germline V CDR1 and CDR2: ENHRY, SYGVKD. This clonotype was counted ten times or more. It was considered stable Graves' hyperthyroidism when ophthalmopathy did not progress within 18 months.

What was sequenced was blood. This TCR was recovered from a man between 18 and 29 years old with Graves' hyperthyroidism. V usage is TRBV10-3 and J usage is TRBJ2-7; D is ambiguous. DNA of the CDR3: TGTGCCATCAGTGAACCCCAGGCTGGCTACGAGCAGTACTTC. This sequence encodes CAISEPQAGYEQYF.